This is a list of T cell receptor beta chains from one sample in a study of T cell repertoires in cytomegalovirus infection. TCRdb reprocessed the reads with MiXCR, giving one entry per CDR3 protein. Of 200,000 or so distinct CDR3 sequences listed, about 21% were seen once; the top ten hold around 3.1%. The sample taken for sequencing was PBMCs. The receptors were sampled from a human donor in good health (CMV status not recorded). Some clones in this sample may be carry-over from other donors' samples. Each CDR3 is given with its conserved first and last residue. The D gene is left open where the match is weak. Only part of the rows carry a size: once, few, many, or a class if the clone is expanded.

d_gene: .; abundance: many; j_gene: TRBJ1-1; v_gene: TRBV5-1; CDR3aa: CASSTRPGNTEAFF; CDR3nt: TGCGCCAGCAGCACGCGTCCGGGGAACACTGAAGCTTTCTTT
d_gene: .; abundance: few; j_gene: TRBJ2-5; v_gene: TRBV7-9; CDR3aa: CASSAIRETQYF; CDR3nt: TGTGCCAGCAGCGCCATAAGAGAGACCCAGTACTTC
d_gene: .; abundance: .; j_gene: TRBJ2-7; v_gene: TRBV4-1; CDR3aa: CASSQEAISSYEQYF; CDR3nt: TGCGCCAGCAGCCAAGAGGCCATAAGCTCCTACGAGCAGTACTTC
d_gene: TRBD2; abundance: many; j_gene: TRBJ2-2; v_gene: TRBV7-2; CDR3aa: CASSPRTSQTGELFF; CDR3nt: TGTGCCAGCAGCCCGCGGACTAGCCAGACCGGGGAGCTGTTTTTT
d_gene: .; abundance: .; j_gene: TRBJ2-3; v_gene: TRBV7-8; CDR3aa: CACSLPGRDGSDTQYF; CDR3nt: TGTGCCTGCAGCTTGCCGGGCCGCGATGGTTCTGATACGCAGTATTTT
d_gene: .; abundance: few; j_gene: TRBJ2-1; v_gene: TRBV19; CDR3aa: CASSTRTYNEQFF; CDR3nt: TGTGCCAGTAGTACCCGCACCTACAATGAGCAGTTCTTC
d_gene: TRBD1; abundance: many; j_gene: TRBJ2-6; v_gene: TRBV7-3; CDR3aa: CASSNGQVYSGANVLTF; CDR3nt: TGTGCCAGCAGCAACGGACAGGTCTACTCTGGGGCCAACGTCCTGACTTTC
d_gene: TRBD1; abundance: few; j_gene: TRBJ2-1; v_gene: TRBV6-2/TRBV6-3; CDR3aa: CASSLPGQGAENEQFF; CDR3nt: TGTGCCAGCAGTTTGCCGGGACAGGGGGCGGAAAATGAGCAGTTCTTC
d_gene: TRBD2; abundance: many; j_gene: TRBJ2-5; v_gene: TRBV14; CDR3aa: CASSQATGAGGSQTQYF; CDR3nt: TGTGCCAGCAGCCAAGCAACGGGAGCGGGGGGTTCCCAGACCCAGTACTTC
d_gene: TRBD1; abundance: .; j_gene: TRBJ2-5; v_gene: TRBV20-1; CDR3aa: CSANRGLQETQYF; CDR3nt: TGCAGTGCTAACAGGGGCCTCCAAGAGACCCAGTACTTC
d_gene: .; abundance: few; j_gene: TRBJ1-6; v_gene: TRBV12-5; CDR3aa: CASGLLTGNNSPLHF; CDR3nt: TGTGCTAGTGGTTTACTTACGGGAAATAATTCACCCCTCCACTTT
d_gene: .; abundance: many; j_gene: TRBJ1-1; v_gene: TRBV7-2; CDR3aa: CASSSGATSPVGGFF; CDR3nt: TGTGCCAGCAGCTCGGGGGCGACCTCACCCGTCGGTGGCTTCTTT
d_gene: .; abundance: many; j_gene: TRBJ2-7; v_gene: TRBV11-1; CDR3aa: CASSHRAKSIYEQYF; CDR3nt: TGTGCCAGCAGTCACCGCGCTAAGTCGATCTACGAGCAGTACTTC
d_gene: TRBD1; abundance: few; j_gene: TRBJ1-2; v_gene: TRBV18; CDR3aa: CASSPRQGPPAGYTF; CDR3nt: TGTGCCAGCTCACCTCGACAGGGCCCGCCTGCCGGCTACACCTTC
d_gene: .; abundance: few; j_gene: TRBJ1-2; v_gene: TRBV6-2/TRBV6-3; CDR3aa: CASSYEEDYGYTF; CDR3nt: TGTGCCAGCAGTTACGAGGAGGACTATGGCTACACCTTC
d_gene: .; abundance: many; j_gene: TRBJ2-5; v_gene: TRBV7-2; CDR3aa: CASSPKVGETQYF; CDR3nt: TGTGCCAGCAGCCCCAAAGTGGGAGAGACCCAGTACTTC
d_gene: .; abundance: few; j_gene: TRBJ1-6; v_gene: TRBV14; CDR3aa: CASSHRVDNSPLHF; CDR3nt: TGTGCCAGCAGCCACAGGGTGGATAATTCACCCCTCCACTTT
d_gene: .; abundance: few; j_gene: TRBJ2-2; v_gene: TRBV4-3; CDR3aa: CASSQDPGTNTGELFF; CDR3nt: TGCGCCAGCAGCCAAGACCCCGGGACGAACACCGGGGAGCTGTTTTTT
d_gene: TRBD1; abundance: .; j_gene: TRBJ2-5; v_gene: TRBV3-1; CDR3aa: CASSPPGQAFQETQYF; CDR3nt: TGTGCCAGCAGCCCCCCGGGACAGGCCTTCCAAGAGACCCAGTACTTC
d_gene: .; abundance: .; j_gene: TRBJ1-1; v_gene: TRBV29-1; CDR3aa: CSAKGAEAFF; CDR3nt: TGCAGCGCTAAGGGGGCTGAAGCTTTCTTT
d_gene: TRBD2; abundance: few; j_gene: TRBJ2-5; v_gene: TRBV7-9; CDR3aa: CASSLGPVAGAETQYF; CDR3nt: TGTGCCAGCAGCTTAGGTCCCGTAGCGGGGGCAGAGACCCAGTACTTC
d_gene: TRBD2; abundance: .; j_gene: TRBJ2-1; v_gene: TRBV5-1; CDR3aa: CASSLAAGDWNNEQFF; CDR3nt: TGCGCCAGCAGCTTGGCCGCGGGGGACTGGAACAATGAGCAGTTCTTC
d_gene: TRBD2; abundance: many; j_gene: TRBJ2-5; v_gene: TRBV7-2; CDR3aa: CASSSAAGETQYF; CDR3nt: TGTGCCAGCAGCTCGGCAGCGGGGGAGACCCAGTACTTC
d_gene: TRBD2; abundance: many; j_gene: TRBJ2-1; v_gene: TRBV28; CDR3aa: CASSPSRGLAGSAYNEQFF; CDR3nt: TGTGCCAGCAGTCCTTCCCGAGGACTAGCGGGGTCCGCATACAATGAGCAGTTCTTC
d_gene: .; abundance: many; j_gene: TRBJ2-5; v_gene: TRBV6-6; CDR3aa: CASSYSGGPVGETQYF; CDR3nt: TGTGCCAGCAGTTACTCGGGGGGGCCGGTAGGAGAGACCCAGTACTTC
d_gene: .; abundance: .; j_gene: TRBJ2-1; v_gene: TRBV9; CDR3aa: CASSVAGRYDQFF; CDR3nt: TGTGCCAGCAGCGTAGCGGGTCGATATGATCAGTTCTTC
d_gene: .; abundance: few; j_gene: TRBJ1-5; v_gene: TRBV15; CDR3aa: CATSGTAYSNQPQHF; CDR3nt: TGTGCCACCAGTGGGACGGCTTATAGCAATCAGCCCCAGCATTTT
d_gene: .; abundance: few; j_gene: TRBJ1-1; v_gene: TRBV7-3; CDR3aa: CASAPTLGGDHSTEAFF; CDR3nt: TGTGCCAGCGCCCCCACGTTGGGTGGGGATCATAGCACTGAAGCTTTCTTT
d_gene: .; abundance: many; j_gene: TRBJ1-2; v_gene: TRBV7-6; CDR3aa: CASSLGGVNYGYTF; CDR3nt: TGTGCCAGCAGCCTCGGCGGGGTCAACTATGGCTACACCTTC
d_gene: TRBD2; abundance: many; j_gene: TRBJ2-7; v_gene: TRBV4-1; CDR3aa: CASSQDLTSDSYEQYF; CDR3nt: TGCGCCAGCAGCCAAGATCTCACTAGCGACTCCTACGAGCAGTACTTC
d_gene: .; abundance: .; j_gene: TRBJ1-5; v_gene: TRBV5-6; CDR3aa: CASSLGTLVGQPQHF; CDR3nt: TGTGCCAGCAGCTTGGGGACGTTGGTCGGTCAGCCCCAGCATTTT